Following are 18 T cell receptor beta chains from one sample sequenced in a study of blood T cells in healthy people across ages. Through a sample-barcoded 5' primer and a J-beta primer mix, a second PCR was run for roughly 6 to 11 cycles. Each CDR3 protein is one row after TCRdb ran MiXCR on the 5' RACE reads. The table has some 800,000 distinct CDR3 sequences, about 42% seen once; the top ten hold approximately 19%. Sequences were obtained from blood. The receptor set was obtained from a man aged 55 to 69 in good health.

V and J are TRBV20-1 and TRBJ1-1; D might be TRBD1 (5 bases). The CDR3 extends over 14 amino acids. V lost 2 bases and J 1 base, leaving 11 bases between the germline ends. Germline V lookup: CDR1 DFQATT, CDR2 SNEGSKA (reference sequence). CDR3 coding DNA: TGCAGTGCTAGACTTGGACACTCGAACACTGAAGCTTTCTTT. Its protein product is CSARLGHSNTEAFF.

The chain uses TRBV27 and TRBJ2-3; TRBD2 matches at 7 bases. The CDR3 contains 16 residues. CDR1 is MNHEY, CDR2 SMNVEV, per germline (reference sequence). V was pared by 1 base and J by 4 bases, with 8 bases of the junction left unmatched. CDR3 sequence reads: CASSLWEGSVSDTQYF. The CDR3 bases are TGTGCCAGCAGTTTATGGGAGGGGAGTGTGTCAGATACGCAGTATTTT.

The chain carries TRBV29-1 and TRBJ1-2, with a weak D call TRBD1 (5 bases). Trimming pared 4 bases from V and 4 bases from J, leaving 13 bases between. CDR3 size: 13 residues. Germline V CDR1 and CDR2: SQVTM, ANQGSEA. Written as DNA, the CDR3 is TGCAGCGTTGTGGAGGACATAGTCTATGGCTACACCTTC. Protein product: CSVVEDIVYGYTF. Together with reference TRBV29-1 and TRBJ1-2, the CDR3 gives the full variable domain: SAVISQKPSRDICQRGTSLTIQCQVDSQVTMMFWYRQQPGQSLTLIATANQGSEATYESGFVIDKFPISRPNLTFSTLTVSNMSPEDSSIYLCSVVEDIVYGYTFGSGTRLTVV.

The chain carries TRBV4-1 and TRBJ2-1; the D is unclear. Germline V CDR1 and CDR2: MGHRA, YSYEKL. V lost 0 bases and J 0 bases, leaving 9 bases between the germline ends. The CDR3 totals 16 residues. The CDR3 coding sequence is TGCGCCAGCAGCCAAGACAGATCGTCCTCCTACAATGAGCAGTTCTTC. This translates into CASSQDRSSSYNEQFF.

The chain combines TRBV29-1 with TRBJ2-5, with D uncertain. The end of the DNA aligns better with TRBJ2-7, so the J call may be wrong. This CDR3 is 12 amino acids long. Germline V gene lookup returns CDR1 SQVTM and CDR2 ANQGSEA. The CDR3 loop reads CSVLIGVCEQYF. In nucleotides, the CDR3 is TGCAGCGTGCTTATCGGAGTGTGCGAGCAGTACTTC.

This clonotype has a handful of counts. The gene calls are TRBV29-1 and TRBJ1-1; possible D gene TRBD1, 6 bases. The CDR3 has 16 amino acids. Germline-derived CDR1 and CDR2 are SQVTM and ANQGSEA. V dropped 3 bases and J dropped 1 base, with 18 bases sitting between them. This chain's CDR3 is CSVDLPPGDTNTEAFF. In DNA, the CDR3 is TGCAGCGTTGATCTTCCCCCGGGGGACACGAACACTGAAGCTTTCTTT.

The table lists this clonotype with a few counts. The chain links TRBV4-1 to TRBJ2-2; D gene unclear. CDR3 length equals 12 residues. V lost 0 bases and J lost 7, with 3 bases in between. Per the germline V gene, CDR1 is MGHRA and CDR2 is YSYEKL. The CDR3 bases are TGCGCCAGCAGCCAAGAAATCGGGGAGCTGTTTTTT. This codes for CASSQEIGELFF.

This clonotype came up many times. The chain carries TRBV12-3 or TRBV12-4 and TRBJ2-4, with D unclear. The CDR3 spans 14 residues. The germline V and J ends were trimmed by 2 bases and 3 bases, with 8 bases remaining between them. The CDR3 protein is CASSLTESKNIQYF. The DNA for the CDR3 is TGTGCCAGCAGTTTAACCGAGAGCAAAAACATTCAGTACTTC.

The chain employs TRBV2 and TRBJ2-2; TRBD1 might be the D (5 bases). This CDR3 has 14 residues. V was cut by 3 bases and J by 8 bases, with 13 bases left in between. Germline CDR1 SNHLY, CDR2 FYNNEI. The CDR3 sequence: CASSETVQAGELFF. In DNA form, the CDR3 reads TGTGCCAGCAGTGAGACAGTACAGGCTGGGGAGCTGTTTTTT.

The CDR3 protein is CAIGQPNEKLFF. As DNA, the CDR3 is TGTGCCATAGGACAGCCTAATGAAAAACTGTTTTTT. The chain couples TRBV10-3 to TRBJ1-4, with D perhaps TRBD1 (6 bases). V was cut by 9 bases and J by 3 bases, with 8 bases left in between. CDR1 is ENHRY and CDR2 is SYGVKD in the germline V gene. The CDR3 consists of 12 residues.

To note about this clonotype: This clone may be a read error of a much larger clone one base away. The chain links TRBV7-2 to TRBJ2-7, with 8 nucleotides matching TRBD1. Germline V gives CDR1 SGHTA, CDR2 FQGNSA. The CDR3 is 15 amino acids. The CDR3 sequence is CAGSLRGQATYEQYF. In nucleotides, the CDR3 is TGTGCCGGCAGCTTAAGGGGACAGGCGACCTACGAGCAGTACTTC.

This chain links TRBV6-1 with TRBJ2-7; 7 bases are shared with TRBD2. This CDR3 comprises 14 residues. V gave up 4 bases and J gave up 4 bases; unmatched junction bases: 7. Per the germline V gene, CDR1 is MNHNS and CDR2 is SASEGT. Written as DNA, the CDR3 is TGTGCCAGCAGTGCTCGCCAGGGACTATACGAGCAGTACTTC. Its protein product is CASSARQGLYEQYF.

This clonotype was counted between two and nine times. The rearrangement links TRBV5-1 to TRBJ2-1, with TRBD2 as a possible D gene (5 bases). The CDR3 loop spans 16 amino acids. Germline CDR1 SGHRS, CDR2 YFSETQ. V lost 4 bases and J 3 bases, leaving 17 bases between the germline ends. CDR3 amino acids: CASSVQLLVNYNEQFF. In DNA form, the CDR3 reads TGCGCCAGCAGCGTACAGCTACTAGTAAACTACAATGAGCAGTTCTTC.

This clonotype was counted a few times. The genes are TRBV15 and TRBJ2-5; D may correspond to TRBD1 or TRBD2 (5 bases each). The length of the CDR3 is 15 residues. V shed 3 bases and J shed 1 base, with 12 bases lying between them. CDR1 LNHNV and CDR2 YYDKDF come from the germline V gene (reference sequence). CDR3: CATSRKRGIQETQYF. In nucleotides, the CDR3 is TGTGCCACCAGCAGGAAGAGGGGTATCCAAGAGACCCAGTACTTC. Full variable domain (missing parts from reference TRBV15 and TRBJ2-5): DAMVIQNPRYQVTQFGKPVTLSCSQTLNHNVMYWYQQKSSQAPKLLFHYYDKDFNNEADTPDNFQSRRPNTSFCFLDIRSPGLGDTAMYLCATSRKRGIQETQYFGPGTRLLVL.

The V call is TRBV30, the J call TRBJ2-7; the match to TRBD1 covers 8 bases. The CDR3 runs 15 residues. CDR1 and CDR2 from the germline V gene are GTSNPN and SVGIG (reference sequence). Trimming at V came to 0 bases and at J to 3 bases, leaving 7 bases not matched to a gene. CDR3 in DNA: TGTGCCTGGAGTGTCCCGGACAGGGTTTACTACGAGCAGTACTTC. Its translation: CAWSVPDRVYYEQYF. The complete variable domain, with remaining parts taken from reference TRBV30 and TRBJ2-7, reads SQTIHQWPATLVQPVGSPLSLECTVEGTSNPNLYWYRQAAGRGLQLLFYSVGIGQISSEVPQNLSASRPQDRQFILSSKKLLLSDSGFYLCAWSVPDRVYYEQYFGPGTRLTVT.

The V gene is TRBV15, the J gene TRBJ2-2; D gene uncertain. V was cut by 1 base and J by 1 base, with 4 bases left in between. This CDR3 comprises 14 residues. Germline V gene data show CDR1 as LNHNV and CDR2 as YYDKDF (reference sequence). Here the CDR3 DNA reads TGTGCCACCAGCAGAGTTGAGAACACCGGGGAGCTGTTTTTT. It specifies CATSRVENTGELFF.

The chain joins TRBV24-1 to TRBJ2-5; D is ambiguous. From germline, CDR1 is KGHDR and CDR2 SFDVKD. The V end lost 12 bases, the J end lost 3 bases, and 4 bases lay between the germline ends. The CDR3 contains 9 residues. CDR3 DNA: TGTGCCTCAAAAGAGACCCAGTACTTC. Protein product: CASKETQYF.

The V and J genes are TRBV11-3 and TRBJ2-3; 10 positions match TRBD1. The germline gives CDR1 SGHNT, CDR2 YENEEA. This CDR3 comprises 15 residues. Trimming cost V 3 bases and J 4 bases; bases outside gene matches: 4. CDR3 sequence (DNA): TGTGCCAGCAGCTTCGGACAGGGGGAGTCAGATACGCAGTATTTT. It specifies CASSFGQGESDTQYF.